Each of the 11 T cell receptor beta chains below was sequenced from the same sample in a study of T cell repertoires in cytomegalovirus infection. One entry per CDR3 protein, called by TCRdb with MiXCR from the reads. The data contain about 180,000 distinct CDR3 sequences, about 20% of them seen just once; the ten biggest clones take up under 30%. Which antigens these TCRs recognize remains unknown. This specimen was CD8+ T cells from cultured PBMCs, taken from culture after CMV antigen stimulation. These receptors all stem from a human donor in good health (CMV status not recorded). Some clones in this sample may be carry-over from other donors' samples.

The chain has TRBV20-1 and TRBJ2-1, with D possibly TRBD2 on 7 matching bases. V lost 3 bases and J lost 1, with 16 bases in between. The CDR3 sequence is 16 residues long. Germline V lookup: CDR1 DFQATT, CDR2 SNEGSKA (reference sequence). The CDR3 coding sequence is TGCAGTGCTAGCAGGGAGGGACACCCTTCCTACAATGAGCAGTTCTTC. It yields the protein CSASREGHPSYNEQFF.

The rearrangement links TRBV27 to TRBJ1-1; 9 nucleotides align to TRBD1. The CDR3 sequence is 14 residues long. CDR1 and CDR2 from the germline V gene are MNHEY and SMNVEV (reference sequence). V lost 5 bases to trimming and J lost 8 bases; unmatched junction nucleotides: 9. CDR3 residues: CASSPNSGTGEAFF. CDR3 DNA: TGTGCCAGCAGTCCAAACTCCGGGACAGGGGAAGCTTTCTTT.

The chain links TRBV25-1 to TRBJ2-5, with D unresolved. Trimming pared 3 bases from V and 1 base from J, leaving 9 bases between. Germline lookup yields CDR1 MGHDK and CDR2 SYGVNS. The CDR3 extends over 14 amino acids. In nucleotides, the CDR3 is TGTGCCAGCAGTGAGGAGTTGTTCCAAGAGACCCAGTACTTC. This translates into CASSEELFQETQYF.

This clonotype showed up just a few times. The chain carries TRBV5-4 and TRBJ2-4, with D possibly being TRBD2 (5 bases). CDR3 length: 13 amino acids. The ends were cut back, 1 base at V and 4 bases at J, with 6 bases in the middle. CDR1 and CDR2 from the germline V gene are SGHNT and YYREEE (reference sequence). In DNA, the CDR3 is TGTGCCAGCAGCTTGAGAGGGAAAAACATTCAGTACTTC. This sequence encodes CASSLRGKNIQYF.

This clonotype was seen ten or more times. V gene TRBV4-1 combines with J gene TRBJ1-5; D perhaps matches TRBD1 (6 bases). Germline values: CDR1 MGHRA, CDR2 YSYEKL. This CDR3 spans 16 amino acids. Trimming shortened V by 0 bases and J by 2 bases, and 11 bases separated the two germline ends. The CDR3: CASSQEGGAGNQPQHF. The CDR3 DNA reads TGCGCCAGCAGCCAAGAAGGGGGGGCCGGCAATCAGCCCCAGCATTTT.

This clonotype has just a few counts. The J gene is TRBJ1-1, the V gene TRBV28; TRBD1 matches at 7 bases. Germline V lookup: CDR1 MDHEN, CDR2 SYDVKM. Trimming cost V 4 bases and J 5 bases; bases outside gene matches: 7. The CDR3 covers 14 residues. This CDR3 reads CASSSPGGYTEAFF. The CDR3 bases are TGTGCCAGCAGTTCGCCAGGGGGGTATACTGAAGCTTTCTTT.

The chain recombines TRBV7-9 with TRBJ2-5; D possibly corresponds to TRBD2 (6 bases). V dropped 5 bases and J dropped 5 bases, with 15 bases sitting between them. CDR1 is SEHNR and CDR2 is FQNEAQ in the germline V gene (reference sequence). This CDR3 has 14 amino acids. This CDR3 reads CASSLVGGRETQYF. CDR3 DNA sequence: TGTGCCAGCAGCCTCGTCGGGGGTAGGGAGACCCAGTACTTC. The variable domain in full, completed from reference TRBV7-9 and TRBJ2-5, reads DTGVSQNPRHKITKRGQNVTFRCDPISEHNRLYWYRQTLGQGPEFLTYFQNEAQLEKSRLLSDRFSAERPKGSFSTLEIQRTEQGDSAMYLCASSLVGGRETQYFGPGTRLLVL.

This clonotype occurred once. The rearrangement joins TRBV7-9 to TRBJ1-6; 7 nucleotides match TRBD1. The CDR3 runs to 14 residues. Germline assignment: CDR1 SEHNR and CDR2 FQNEAQ (reference sequence). V trimming: 5 bases; J trimming: 10 bases; junction bases outside the gene matches: 8. The CDR3 DNA follows: TGTGCCAGCAGCGCTGGGACAGTACTATCACCCCTCCACTTT. This codes for CASSAGTVLSPLHF.

This clonotype was observed a few times. The chain combines TRBV7-8 with TRBJ2-5; D gene uncertain. Trimming removed 5 bases at V and 6 bases at J, with 7 bases between. Germline lookup yields CDR1 SGHVS and CDR2 FQNEAQ. The CDR3 runs to 11 residues. CDR3 sequence: CASSQEKTQYF. The CDR3, as DNA: TGTGCCAGCAGCCAGGAGAAGACCCAGTACTTC.

This sequence joins TRBV6-5 and TRBJ1-2; D unresolved. CDR3 length: 13 residues. The germline V gene has CDR1 MNHEY and CDR2 SVGAGI. V was cut by 2 bases and J by 6 bases, with 10 bases left in between. The chain's CDR3 is CASSYDRGNGYTF. The DNA for the CDR3 is TGTGCCAGCAGTTACGATCGGGGTAATGGCTACACCTTC.

The rearrangement links TRBV6-8 to TRBJ2-7; 8 positions match TRBD1. The CDR3 loop spans 17 amino acids. V lost 7 bases to trimming and J lost 2 bases; unmatched junction nucleotides: 16. The germline V gene encodes CDR1 MNHGY and CDR2 SAAAGT. The CDR3 sequence: CASTASDRGRWPYEQYF. The CDR3, as DNA: TGTGCCAGCACCGCCTCCGACAGGGGACGGTGGCCCTACGAGCAGTACTTC.